The 23 T cell receptor beta chains presented below share a single source sample, sequenced in a study of blood T cell repertoires in COVID-19. Sequenced by immunoSEQ multiplex PCR; TCRdb stores in-frame clones only, minus some. The sample shows under 250,000 clones, about 82% of them seen only once. The sequenced sample was PBMCs or T cells enriched from blood (not recorded which). The receptor source for this set is a woman aged 45-60 years with acute COVID-19.

This rearrangement joins TRBV3-1 (or the pseudogene TRBV3-2) to TRBJ2-4; D call uncertain. V dropped 0 bases and J dropped 8 bases, with 11 bases sitting between them. CDR1 is LGHDT, CDR2 YNNKEL, per germline (reference sequence). The length of the CDR3 is 14 residues. The CDR3 DNA reads TGTGCCAGCAGCCAAGACACCCGATCGGACATTCAGTACTTC. Translation: CASSQDTRSDIQYF.

V and J are TRBV6-6 and TRBJ2-2; TRBD2 is a possible D gene (5 bases). V shed 6 bases and J shed 5 bases, with 10 bases lying between them. Germline-derived CDR1 and CDR2 are MNHNY and SVGAGI (reference sequence). The CDR3 has 13 amino acids. The CDR3 DNA sequence: TGTGCCAGCAGGGTACGGGGTACCGGGGAGCTGTTTTTT. This sequence encodes CASRVRGTGELFF.

The chain combines TRBV30 with TRBJ1-2; 9 nucleotides match TRBD1. This CDR3 contains 13 residues. Germline V gene data show CDR1 as GTSNPN and CDR2 as SVGIG (reference sequence). The J segment lost 1 base and the V segment lost 3 bases, leaving 0 bases of the junction unmatched. The CDR3: CAWRTGGNYGYTF. The CDR3 nucleotides read TGTGCCTGGAGGACAGGGGGTAACTATGGCTACACCTTC.

The chain carries TRBV15 and TRBJ2-7; D ambiguous. The CDR3 length is 15 residues. The germline CDR1 and CDR2 sequences are LNHNV and YYDKDF (reference sequence). The ends were cut back, 0 bases at V and 0 bases at J, with 9 bases in the middle. CDR3 nucleotide sequence: TGTGCCACCAGCAGAGATCGCACGAGCTCCTACGAGCAGTACTTC. It codes for CATSRDRTSSYEQYF. The variable domain in full, completed from reference TRBV15 and TRBJ2-7, reads DAMVIQNPRYQVTQFGKPVTLSCSQTLNHNVMYWYQQKSSQAPKLLFHYYDKDFNNEADTPDNFQSRRPNTSFCFLDIRSPGLGDTAMYLCATSRDRTSSYEQYFGPGTRLTVT.

The chain combines TRBV27 with TRBJ2-1; TRBD2 aligns across 10 bases. The CDR3 is 16 amino acids. V lost 2 bases to trimming and J lost 3 bases; unmatched junction nucleotides: 4. Per the germline V gene, CDR1 is MNHEY and CDR2 is SMNVEV (reference sequence). The CDR3 is CASSLGASGGYNEQFF. DNA of the CDR3: TGTGCCAGCAGTTTAGGGGCTAGCGGGGGCTACAATGAGCAGTTCTTC.

This clone showed up just once. J is TRBJ1-1 and V is TRBV2; 11 bases align to TRBD1. The CDR3 length is 13 residues. Losses at the gene ends were 8 bases for V and 5 bases for J; bases not matched to a gene: 4. The germline V gene encodes CDR1 SNHLY and CDR2 FYNNEI. CDR3 in DNA: TGTGCCAGCTTAGGGACAGGGGGGACTGAAGCTTTCTTT. This codes for CASLGTGGTEAFF.

This chain joins TRBV9 and TRBJ1-1; 7 bases line up with TRBD1. Germline values: CDR1 SGDLS, CDR2 YYNGEE. The CDR3 length is 15 residues. V gave up 0 bases and J gave up 1 base; unmatched junction bases: 3. CDR3 sequence reads: CASSVGWTGNTEAFF. For the CDR3, the DNA is TGTGCCAGCAGCGTAGGATGGACAGGGAACACTGAAGCTTTCTTT.

The chain recombines TRBV19 with TRBJ2-7, with 10 nucleotides matching TRBD1. The CDR3 covers 16 residues. Germline CDR1 is LNHDA and CDR2 is SQIVND (reference sequence). After removal of 5 bases from V and 4 bases from J, the junction contained 11 bases not matched to a gene. The CDR3 DNA reads as TGTGCCAGTAGTTCCTCGAGGACAGGGGGACAATACGAGCAGTACTTC. As protein: CASSSSRTGGQYEQYF.

The V gene is TRBV7-9, the J gene TRBJ1-6, with TRBD1 identical over 9 bases. Trimming removed 6 bases from V and 3 bases from J; junction bases left unmatched: 6. The CDR3 is made up of 16 amino acids. Germline V CDR1 and CDR2: SEHNR, FQNEAQ (reference sequence). CDR3 residues: CASSPTGGLYNSPLHF. The CDR3, as DNA: TGTGCCAGCAGTCCGACAGGGGGACTCTATAATTCACCCCTCCACTTT.

The chain couples TRBV7-9 to TRBJ2-1, with 14 bases matching TRBD2. Germline V gene data show CDR1 as SEHNR and CDR2 as FQNEAQ (reference sequence). The CDR3 totals 18 residues. The V segment lost 6 bases and the J segment 0 bases; nucleotides outside the gene matches: 7. CDR3 residues: CASRGGTSGGSSYNEQFF. Written as DNA, the CDR3 is TGTGCCAGCAGAGGCGGGACTAGCGGGGGTAGCTCCTACAATGAGCAGTTCTTC.

V gene TRBV5-4 combines with J gene TRBJ1-6; D remains unclear. The CDR3 is made up of 15 amino acids. V was pared by 3 bases and J by 7 bases, with 14 bases between. The V gene's germline CDR1 is SGHNT and CDR2 YYREEE (reference sequence). For the CDR3, the DNA is TGTGCCAGCAGCTCTCCAGGCCGGCAGAATTCACCCCTCCACTTT. It encodes CASSSPGRQNSPLHF.

The chain has TRBV5-1 and TRBJ2-5; 13 positions match TRBD2. Germline V lookup: CDR1 SGHRS, CDR2 YFSETQ. Trimming took 3 bases from V and 5 from J; bases not matched to a gene: 7. The CDR3 covers 16 residues. CDR3 sequence (DNA): TGCGCCAGCAGCTGGGAGACTAGCGGGGGGAAGGAGACCCAGTACTTC. Protein sequence: CASSWETSGGKETQYF.

V is TRBV30 and J is TRBJ1-5; no reliable D call. The CDR3 totals 16 residues. V shed 0 bases and J shed 4 bases, with 16 bases lying between them. CDR1 and CDR2 from the germline V gene are GTSNPN and SVGIG (reference sequence). CDR3 sequence: CAWSVGPGRSNQPQHF. CDR3 in DNA: TGTGCCTGGAGTGTTGGCCCTGGGCGATCAAATCAGCCCCAGCATTTT.

The rearrangement uses TRBV18 and TRBJ2-3, with a possible D match to TRBD2 (6 bases). CDR3 length equals 13 residues. Germline lookup yields CDR1 KGHSH and CDR2 LQKENI. The V and J ends lost 4 bases and 2 bases respectively, with 7 bases between them. CDR3 sequence (DNA): TGTGCCAGCTCACGGGGGGACACAGATACGCAGTATTTT. Translation gives CASSRGDTDTQYF.

The table lists this clone with a count of one. V usage is TRBV18 and J usage is TRBJ1-6, with D possibly being TRBD1 (5 bases). With 0 bases removed from V and 6 bases from J, the gap between germline ends came to 9 bases. The V gene's germline CDR1 is KGHSH and CDR2 LQKENI. The CDR3 is 15 amino acids. In DNA form, the CDR3 reads TGTGCCAGCTCACCACCGGGGGGTAGTAATTCACCCCTCCACTTT. Protein: CASSPPGGSNSPLHF.

This chain joins TRBV5-6 and TRBJ1-2; tentative D call: TRBD1 (5 bases). Germline loops: CDR1 SGHDT, CDR2 YYEEEE. CDR3 length: 13 amino acids. Trimming took 0 bases from V and 8 from J, leaving 11 bases between them. CDR3 in amino acids: CASSLVGAEGYTF. In DNA form, the CDR3 reads TGTGCCAGCAGCTTGGTAGGGGCAGAGGGCTACACCTTC. The variable domain in full, completed from reference TRBV5-6 and TRBJ1-2, reads DAGVTQSPTHLIKTRGQQVTLRCSPKSGHDTVSWYQQALGQGPQFIFQYYEEEERQRGNFPDRFSGHQFPNYSSELNVNALLLGDSALYLCASSLVGAEGYTFGSGTRLTVV.

CDR3 in DNA: TGTGCCAGCAGTTCATTCACAGGCGCATATGGCTACACCTTC. Translating it yields CASSSFTGAYGYTF. This sequence joins TRBV6-2 or TRBV6-3 and TRBJ1-2; D is perhaps TRBD1 (5 bases). Germline-derived CDR1 and CDR2 are MNHEY and SVGEGT. The CDR3 totals 14 residues. Trimming removed 4 bases from V and 5 bases from J, with 14 bases in between.

V usage is TRBV27 and J usage is TRBJ1-5; D is perhaps TRBD1 (5 bases). Trimming took 6 bases from V and 3 from J, leaving 12 bases between them. This CDR3 is built from 14 residues. CDR1 MNHEY and CDR2 SMNVEV come from the germline V gene (reference sequence). CDR3 amino acids: CASRLGGNNQPQHF. CDR3 DNA sequence: TGTGCCAGCAGGTTGGGGGGGAACAATCAGCCCCAGCATTTT.

The chain recombines TRBV11-3 with TRBJ2-7, with 11 positions matching TRBD1. V gave up 5 bases and J gave up 5 bases; unmatched junction bases: 8. The CDR3 is 15 amino acids. Germline CDR1 and CDR2: SGHNT and YENEEA. The CDR3 is CASSPGRTGGNEQYF. CDR3 in DNA: TGTGCCAGCAGCCCGGGGAGGACAGGGGGCAACGAGCAGTACTTC.

V gene TRBV7-8 combines with J gene TRBJ2-7, with D possibly matching TRBD1 (5 bases). Trimming removed 4 bases at V and 5 bases at J, with 12 bases between. The germline CDR1 and CDR2 sequences are SGHVS and FQNEAQ. The CDR3 has 13 amino acids. Here the CDR3 reads CASSSQGVHEQYF. CDR3 coding DNA: TGTGCCAGCAGCTCCCAGGGCGTCCACGAGCAGTACTTC.

This clone has a single count. The chain recombines TRBV4-2 with TRBJ1-2; maybe TRBD1 (6 bases). Germline CDR1 and CDR2: LGHNA and YNFKEQ. Trimming pared 0 bases from V and 3 bases from J, leaving 8 bases between. The CDR3 has 14 residues. Here the CDR3 DNA reads TGTGCCAGCAGCCAAGATAACAGGGACTATGGCTACACCTTC. Residues: CASSQDNRDYGYTF.

This chain uses TRBV20-1 with TRBJ1-2, with no clear D. Trimming stripped 3 bases from V and 5 bases from J, with 19 bases between. Germline CDR1 is DFQATT and CDR2 is SNEGSKA (reference sequence). The CDR3 consists of 15 residues. CDR3 loop: CSASPPSGMTYGYTF. The DNA of the CDR3 is TGCAGTGCTAGTCCGCCTAGCGGGATGACTTATGGCTACACCTTC.

The chain recombines TRBV4-3 with TRBJ1-1; no firm D call. Germline loops: CDR1 LGHNA, CDR2 YSLEER. This CDR3 has 13 residues. V lost 6 bases and J 0 bases, leaving 8 bases between the germline ends. In DNA, the CDR3 is TGCGCCAGCAGACAGAACCTGAACACTGAAGCTTTCTTT. This gives the protein CASRQNLNTEAFF.